This TCR beta chain was sequenced in a study of CD8+ T cells in alopecia areata. The germline CDR1 and CDR2 sequences are SQVTM and ANQGSEA. This CDR3 has 12 amino acids. V lost 0 bases and J 6 bases, leaving 8 bases between the germline ends. Sequencing relied on a cDNA template that was reverse transcribed from extracted RNA. TCRdb's table, derived via immunoSEQ multiplex PCR, lists solely in-frame clones and lacks some. The repertoire holds some 10,000 clones, with approximately 59% as singletons. Alopecia areata patients gave lesional scalp punch biopsies and peripheral blood samples. This material consisted of skin, taken at week 0. This clonotype originated in a human donor with alopecia areata. This chain links TRBV29-1 with TRBJ1-2; D uncertain. The CDR3: CSVEETPDGYTF. CDR3 nucleotides: TGCAGCGTTGAAGAAACCCCCGATGGCTACACCTTC. Using reference TRBV29-1 and TRBJ1-2 for the parts outside the CDR3, the full variable domain is SAVISQKPSRDICQRGTSLTIQCQVDSQVTMMFWYRQQPGQSLTLIATANQGSEATYESGFVIDKFPISRPNLTFSTLTVSNMSPEDSSIYLCSVEETPDGYTFGSGTRLTVV.